The clone carrying this T cell receptor (beta chain) came up a few times. Its antigen is as yet unknown. This record comes from a study of T cells after yellow fever vaccination. Points from the study as a whole: Overall, a small share of clonotypes was seen in both CD4 and CD8 compartments. When the response was secondary, it was weaker but reached its peak faster, day 5 versus 15. The study re-detected most primary-vaccination clones after the booster (around 96% CD4, almost 90% CD8).

For TCR, cDNA came from 5'RACE template switching, which added a universal primer site and UMIs. TCRdb analysed the 5' RACE reads with MiXCR anew, one entry per CDR3 protein. The sample includes roughly 310,000 distinct CDR3 sequences, 8.7% of them seen just once. The CDR3 has 15 amino acids. J lost 3 bases, V lost 4 bases, and 9 bases had no gene match. Germline V CDR1 and CDR2: SGHKS, YYEKEE (reference sequence). This receptor was taken from a man aged 18 to 29 who received the YFV17D yellow fever vaccine. This specimen consisted of PBMCs, obtained on the day of the first yellow fever vaccination. J is TRBJ1-2 and V is TRBV5-5; 7 nucleotides agree with TRBD1. For the CDR3, the DNA is TGTGCCAGCAGCCCCCAAGAGGACAGGTACTATGGCTACACCTTC. Translating it yields CASSPQEDRYYGYTF.